These 20 T cell receptor beta chains were sequenced from one sample in a study of cytomegalovirus exposure and HLA in healthy donors. 60 Vbeta and 13 Jbeta primers were used in PCR. TCRdb's copy holds only in-frame clones and misses some; the assay was immunoSEQ multiplex PCR. The sample yields a few hundred thousand clones, under 80% seen once. Sequencing input: PBMCs. The receptors originated from a female donor in good health and CMV-seronegative.

This clone appeared a few times. V and J are TRBV7-2 and TRBJ2-5, with TRBD2 matching over 9 bases. The CDR3 extends over 14 amino acids. Germline-derived CDR1 and CDR2 are SGHTA and FQGNSA. Unmatched junction bases numbered 6, after V lost 5 bases and J lost 5 bases. The CDR3 is CASSRGLARETQYF. CDR3 DNA: TGTGCCAGCAGCCGCGGACTAGCGAGGGAGACCCAGTACTTC.

J is TRBJ2-7 and V is TRBV6-6, with D unresolved. CDR1 MNHNY and CDR2 SVGAGI come from the germline V gene (reference sequence). The CDR3 covers 15 residues. Trimming took off 2 bases at V and 6 bases at J, with 17 bases between the two ends. CDR3: CASSYQTNYDVEQYF. Here the CDR3 DNA reads TGTGCCAGCAGTTACCAAACAAATTACGATGTCGAGCAGTACTTC.

This chain uses TRBV15 with TRBJ2-3; TRBD1 aligns across 8 bases. Germline values: CDR1 LNHNV, CDR2 YYDKDF (reference sequence). The CDR3 has 15 residues. With V trimmed by 4 bases and J by 3 bases, 6 bases remained unmatched. CDR3 loop: CATSTRTGKTDTQYF. CDR3 bases: TGTGCCACCAGCACCCGGACAGGGAAGACAGATACGCAGTATTTT. Full variable domain (missing parts from reference TRBV15 and TRBJ2-3): DAMVIQNPRYQVTQFGKPVTLSCSQTLNHNVMYWYQQKSSQAPKLLFHYYDKDFNNEADTPDNFQSRRPNTSFCFLDIRSPGLGDTAMYLCATSTRTGKTDTQYFGPGTRLTVL.

The chain carries TRBV27 and TRBJ2-7, with 10 bases fitting TRBD1. Germline loops: CDR1 MNHEY, CDR2 SMNVEV (reference sequence). V was clipped by 1 base and J by 1 base; unmatched bases: 4. This CDR3 is built from 16 residues. The CDR3 DNA sequence: TGTGCCAGCAGTTTATTCGGGGACAGGGGATCCTACGAGCAGTACTTC. Amino acids: CASSLFGDRGSYEQYF.

The CDR3 DNA sequence: TGTGCCAGCAGTTCCGGACTAGCGGGAGGTGCTCAGCAGTACTTC. Residues: CASSSGLAGGAQQYF. The rearrangement uses TRBV2 and TRBJ2-7; 14 bases align to TRBD2. This CDR3 has 15 amino acids. V gave up 5 bases and J gave up 8 bases; unmatched junction bases: 8. The germline V gene encodes CDR1 SNHLY and CDR2 FYNNEI.

The chain links TRBV11-2 to TRBJ1-2; D gene ambiguous. Germline V gene data show CDR1 as SGHAT and CDR2 as FQNNGV. The CDR3 is 16 amino acids. The V gene lost 6 bases and the J gene lost 1 base, with 18 bases spanning the gap. The CDR3, as DNA: TGTGCCAGCAGACCCGTCCGGGAAAATCTTAACTATGGCTACACCTTC. Its protein product is CASRPVRENLNYGYTF.

This chain links TRBV11-2 with TRBJ2-7, with 9 nucleotides matching TRBD1. Germline V gene data show CDR1 as SGHAT and CDR2 as FQNNGV. The CDR3 is 12 residues long. The V segment lost 6 bases and the J segment 5 bases; nucleotides outside the gene matches: 2. CDR3 DNA sequence: TGTGCCAGCAGGACAGGGGGGAACGAGCAGTACTTC. Residues: CASRTGGNEQYF. The full variable domain, with the rest looked up from reference TRBV11-2 and TRBJ2-7, is EAGVAQSPRYKIIEKRQSVAFWCNPISGHATLYWYQQILGQGPKLLIQFQNNGVVDDSQLPKDRFSAERLKGVDSTLKIQPAKLEDSAVYLCASRTGGNEQYFGPGTRLTVT.

V is TRBV7-2 and J is TRBJ1-4, with a possible D match to TRBD1 (6 bases). The germline V and J ends were trimmed by 5 bases and 2 bases, with 12 bases remaining between them. CDR1 is SGHTA and CDR2 is FQGNSA in the germline V gene. CDR3 size: 15 residues. The CDR3 nucleotides are TGTGCCAGCAGCCCATCAGGGGTTACTAATGAAAAACTGTTTTTT. Translation: CASSPSGVTNEKLFF.

The chain recombines TRBV7-9 with TRBJ1-2; 8 positions agree with TRBD1. Germline CDR1 and CDR2: SEHNR and FQNEAQ (reference sequence). The CDR3 runs 15 residues. The V gene end was trimmed by 4 bases and the J gene end by 5 bases; junction bases not matched to a gene: 9. The CDR3 bases are TGTGCCAGCAGCTCCGCCATGGGACAGGTTTATGGCTACACCTTC. The encoded protein is CASSSAMGQVYGYTF.

A few counts support this clone. The V gene is TRBV21-1, the J gene TRBJ2-3; the table gives TRBD1 as D, unverified against the DNA. TRBV21-1 is recorded as a pseudogene. This CDR3 spans 18 amino acids. The CDR3 DNA is TGTGCCAGCAGCCCCCATCGGTGGCAGGGGGAGCTCCGCGATACGCAGTATTTT. Translation gives CASSPHRWQGELRDTQYF.

The rearrangement joins TRBV30 to TRBJ2-7; TRBD1 agrees at 10 bases. The J segment lost 7 bases and the V segment lost 5 bases, leaving 8 bases of the junction unmatched. The CDR3 contains 13 residues. Germline CDR1 and CDR2: GTSNPN and SVGIG (reference sequence). The CDR3 nucleotides read TGTGCCTGGGGGACAGGGGTGGCCGGAGAGCAGTACTTC. Translated, it gives CAWGTGVAGEQYF.

The V and J genes are TRBV5-1 and TRBJ2-3; D ambiguous. The CDR3 has 14 amino acids. Germline V gene lookup returns CDR1 SGHRS and CDR2 YFSETQ. Trimming removed 0 bases from V and 2 bases from J, with 7 bases in between. The CDR3, as DNA: TGCGCCAGCAGCTTGGAATCTGTCACAGATACGCAGTATTTT. This codes for CASSLESVTDTQYF. Full variable domain (missing parts from reference TRBV5-1 and TRBJ2-3): KAGVTQTPRYLIKTRGQQVTLSCSPISGHRSVSWYQQTPGQGLQFLFEYFSETQRNKGNFPGRFSGRQFSNSRSEMNVSTLELGDSALYLCASSLESVTDTQYFGPGTRLTVL.

This clone was counted only a few times. The rearrangement uses TRBV15 and TRBJ2-1; D may be TRBD2 (6 bases). The germline V and J ends were trimmed by 1 base and 6 bases, with 13 bases remaining between them. Germline CDR1 and CDR2: LNHNV and YYDKDF (reference sequence). The CDR3 is made up of 15 amino acids. CDR3 in amino acids: CATSRAWEEGNEQFF. The CDR3 DNA sequence: TGTGCCACCAGCAGAGCGTGGGAGGAGGGCAATGAGCAGTTCTTC.

This rearrangement joins TRBV9 to TRBJ1-2, with D hard to call. CDR3 size: 14 residues. Trimming cost V 6 bases and J 8 bases, with 20 bases left between them. Per germline, CDR1 SGDLS and CDR2 YYNGEE. In DNA, the CDR3 is TGTGCCAGCAACCAACGCGAATTGGAGGGAGGCTACACCTTC. Its translation is CASNQRELEGGYTF.

This clone was detected a few times. J is TRBJ2-5 and V is TRBV10-3; the D is unclear. V shed 6 bases and J shed 2 bases, with 7 bases lying between them. The CDR3 has 12 amino acids. Germline CDR1 ENHRY, CDR2 SYGVKD. In nucleotides, the CDR3 is TGTGCCATCAGCCTAAATCAAGAGACCCAGTACTTC. Translated, it gives CAISLNQETQYF.

This clone was counted between two and nine times. The J gene is TRBJ2-1, the V gene TRBV10-2; 7 nucleotides match TRBD2. In germline, CDR1 is WSHSY, CDR2 SAAADI. The CDR3 covers 12 residues. With V trimmed by 0 bases and J by 14 bases, 4 bases remained unmatched. The CDR3 region is CASSESGLVKFF. The CDR3 DNA reads as TGCGCCAGCAGTGAGTCAGGACTAGTGAAGTTCTTC.

This chain connects TRBV19 to TRBJ2-7; 11 nucleotides align to TRBD2. Germline-derived CDR1 and CDR2 are LNHDA and SQIVND (reference sequence). The CDR3 sequence is 15 residues long. Losses at the gene ends were 1 base for V and 6 bases for J; bases not matched to a gene: 5. Here the CDR3 DNA reads TGTGCCAGTAGTATAGGGCTAGCGGGAGGTGCCGAGCAGTACTTC. It yields the protein CASSIGLAGGAEQYF.

The chain employs TRBV19 and TRBJ2-3, with D possibly being TRBD1 (6 bases). Germline CDR1 is LNHDA and CDR2 is SQIVND (reference sequence). The CDR3 loop spans 17 amino acids. V lost 5 bases, J lost 2 bases, and 20 bases lay in between. CDR3 sequence: CASSANRVVRDTDTQYF. The DNA for the CDR3 is TGTGCCAGTAGTGCAAACAGGGTCGTACGCGACACAGATACGCAGTATTTT. The whole variable domain, remainder taken from reference TRBV19 and TRBJ2-3, is DGGITQSPKYLFRKEGQNVTLSCEQNLNHDAMYWYRQDPGQGLRLIYYSQIVNDFQKGDIAEGYSVSREKKESFPLTVTSAQKNPTAFYLCASSANRVVRDTDTQYFGPGTRLTVL.

The chain carries TRBV7-2 and TRBJ2-1; 10 bases are shared with TRBD2. Germline V gene data show CDR1 as SGHTA and CDR2 as FQGNSA. Trimming removed 5 bases from V and 9 bases from J; junction bases left unmatched: 7. This CDR3 is built from 14 residues. The CDR3 here is CASSRTSGRGEQFF. The CDR3, as DNA: TGTGCCAGCAGCCGAACGAGCGGGAGGGGTGAGCAGTTCTTC.

The chain links TRBV5-8 to TRBJ2-5; 12 nucleotides line up with TRBD2. The J call could be wrong; TRBJ2-7 is a better fit for the DNA end. The CDR3 covers 14 residues. Germline V lookup: CDR1 SGHTS, CDR2 YDEGEE. This CDR3 is CASSTTSGSYEQYF. The CDR3 DNA sequence: TGTGCCAGCAGCACGACTAGCGGGAGTTACGAGCAGTACTTC.